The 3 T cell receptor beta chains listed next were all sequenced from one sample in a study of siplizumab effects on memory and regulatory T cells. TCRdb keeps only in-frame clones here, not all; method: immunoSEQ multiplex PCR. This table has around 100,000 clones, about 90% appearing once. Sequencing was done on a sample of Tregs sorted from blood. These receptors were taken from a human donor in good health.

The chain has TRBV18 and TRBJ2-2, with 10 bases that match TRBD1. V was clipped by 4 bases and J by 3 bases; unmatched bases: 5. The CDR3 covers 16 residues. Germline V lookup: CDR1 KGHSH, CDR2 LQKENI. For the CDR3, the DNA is TGTGCCAGCTCACTACCGGACAGGGGGGACACCGGGGAGCTGTTTTTT. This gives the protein CASSLPDRGDTGELFF.

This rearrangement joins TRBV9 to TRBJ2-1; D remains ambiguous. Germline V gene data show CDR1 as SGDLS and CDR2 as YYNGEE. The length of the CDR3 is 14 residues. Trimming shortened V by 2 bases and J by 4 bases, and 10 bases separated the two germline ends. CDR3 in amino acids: CASSVTVLYNEQFF. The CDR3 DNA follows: TGTGCCAGCAGCGTGACGGTCTTATACAATGAGCAGTTCTTC.

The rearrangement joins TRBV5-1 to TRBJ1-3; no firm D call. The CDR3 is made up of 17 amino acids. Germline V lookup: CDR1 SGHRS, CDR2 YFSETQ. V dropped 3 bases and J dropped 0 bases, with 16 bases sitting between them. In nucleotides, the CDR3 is TGCGCCAGCAGCTGGCGGGAAGTCCCCTCCTCTGGAAACACCATATATTTT. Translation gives CASSWREVPSSGNTIYF.